This entry features one T cell receptor (beta chain) sequence. No antigen is known for it. Base-call qualities are not available, and no considerably larger clone is one nucleotide away. These data come from a study of CD8+CD57+ T cells in acquired aplastic anemia (dated by TCRdb to about 2018). At the level of the whole study: DNA extracted from sorted CD4+ and CD8+ cells had a mean of around 3.3 ug, with a range of roughly 0.18 to 27.4 ug. CD8+CD57+ expansion was defined as a frequency above the mean frequency observed in healthy subjects. Results the study describes overall, beyond this receptor: Some 31 CD8+ CDR3 sequences were shared between patients and controls but appeared highly expressed in patients and within their immunodominant clones. Patients and healthy controls showed no significant difference in CD8+ Simpson's diversity (P=0.060).

The patients picked for sequencing were ones in whom flow cytometry had shown an expansion of CD8+CD57+ cells. Every patient had a diagnosis of severe acquired aplastic anemia based on International Study of Aplastic Anemia and Agranulocytosis and Camitta criteria. At the time blood was sampled, none of the patients had received any therapy. In the study, sorted CD4+ and CD8+ blood T cells from patients with severe aplastic anemia and from healthy subjects underwent deep sequencing of TCR repertoires. Patients were enrolled under clinicaltrials.gov protocols 00001620, 01623167, 00001397, 00071045, 00081523 and 00961064 in the USA. Ficoll-Paque density gradient centrifugation was used to isolate peripheral blood mononuclear cells. Before DNA extraction, CD4+ and CD8+ T cells were sorted with FACS or magnetic beads. Genomic DNA served as template for TCR beta VDJ combination and CDR3 sequence profiling. An Illumina HiSeq 2000 was used for TCR repertoire sequencing. The original methods were these. Repertoire assessment relied on Simpson's diversity index, CDR3 size and DJ length profiles, and TRBV/TRBJ rearrangement plots. The most abundant DNA sequence in the deep sequencing data was defined as the immunodominant clone. CDR3 amino acid sequences were checked for sharing between subjects and were compared against published repertoires and the VDJdb database. TCRdb ran its own pipeline on the public reads, namely fastp trimming at Q25 and MiXCR clone calling, and kept in-frame beta chains. Every distinct CDR3 protein forms one entry, paired with its most common genes and DNA. The V and J calls and clone size come from TCRdb's table, not from the authors' own analysis. The sample data list hundreds of thousands of distinct CDR3 sequences, and approximately 82% of these were observed just once. The ten biggest clones cover 40% to 55% of the sample.

The sample consisted of sorted CD4+, CD8+, or CD8+CD57+ T cells (not recorded which) from PBMCs. The TCR originated in a human donor with aplastic anemia.

The CDR3 has the sequence CASSEGQGNNSPLHF. Read as DNA, the sequence is TGTGCCAGCTCAGAGGGACAGGGAAATAATTCACCCCTCCACTTT. The receptor chain draws on TRBV7-8 and TRBJ1-6; TRBD1 lines up with 9 middle nucleotides. Taken from the germline V gene, the CDR1 and CDR2 loops are SGHVS and FQNEAQ. At the junction V is shortened by 8 bases and J by 5 bases; bases outside the gene matches: 7. The CDR3 starts with the cysteine, ends with the phenylalanine, and has 15 residues. CDR3 DNA only is kept here, 45 bases in frame from base 1.